Below, 18 T cell receptor beta chains from the same sample are listed, as sequenced in a study of PD-1 blockade in classical Hodgkin lymphoma. No patient escaped relapse after autologous stem cell transplantation, and brentuximab vedotin exposure varied. TCRdb keeps only in-frame clones here, not all; method: immunoSEQ multiplex PCR. The sample has around 4,100 clones; around two thirds are singletons. This specimen was peripheral blood mononuclear cells (PBMCs), taken at baseline. The origin of the receptors is a human donor with classical Hodgkin lymphoma.

The V call is TRBV7-8, the J call TRBJ1-2; D ambiguous. Germline lookup yields CDR1 SGHVS and CDR2 FQNEAQ. Trimming stripped 5 bases from V and 3 bases from J, with 16 bases between. This CDR3 is built from 15 residues. CDR3 in amino acids: CASSLDQFLDYGYTF. CDR3 bases: TGTGCCAGCAGCCTCGATCAGTTTTTAGACTATGGCTACACCTTC.

The CDR3 here is CASSLVSGNQPQHF. For the CDR3, the DNA is TGTGCCAGTAGCCTTGTAAGCGGGAATCAGCCCCAGCATTTT. V and J are TRBV19 and TRBJ1-5; D uncertain. Trimming took off 6 bases at V and 4 bases at J, with 13 bases between the two ends. CDR1 and CDR2 (germline): LNHDA, SQIVND (reference sequence). The CDR3 runs to 14 residues.

This sequence joins TRBV18 and TRBJ1-2; D is unclear. The germline V gene encodes CDR1 KGHSH and CDR2 LQKENI. The V and J ends lost 0 bases and 8 bases respectively, with 16 bases between them. The CDR3 is made up of 15 amino acids. CDR3 sequence reads: CASSPPPQARRGYTF. The CDR3 nucleotides are TGTGCCAGCTCACCACCTCCCCAGGCTAGGAGGGGCTACACCTTC.

V is TRBV28 and J is TRBJ1-1, with D maybe TRBD1 (5 bases). The CDR3 runs to 11 residues. Trimming removed 5 bases from V and 10 bases from J, with 11 bases in between. The germline gives CDR1 MDHEN, CDR2 SYDVKM. The CDR3 here is CASSLDRRAFF. The DNA for the CDR3 is TGTGCCAGCAGTCTCGACAGAAGAGCTTTCTTT.

This clone is labeled medium-sized. The chain employs TRBV4-2 and TRBJ1-2, with D possibly being TRBD1 (5 bases). CDR3 length: 14 residues. CDR1 and CDR2 from the germline V gene are LGHNA and YNFKEQ. Deletions cut 4 bases from V and 6 bases from J, with 15 bases between. The CDR3 is CASSLTSGGDGYTF. CDR3 nucleotide sequence: TGTGCCAGCAGCCTCACGTCGGGGGGAGATGGCTACACCTTC.

This chain joins TRBV28 and TRBJ1-2; TRBD1 is a possible D gene (6 bases). The CDR3 is made up of 12 amino acids. V lost 11 bases to trimming and J lost 7 bases, with 17 bases between them. Germline CDR1 MDHEN, CDR2 SYDVKM. The CDR3 sequence: CAGSVGGGGYTF. The CDR3 DNA is TGTGCCGGGTCTGTCGGGGGCGGTGGCTACACCTTC.

This clone was recorded only once. This chain uses TRBV7-8 with TRBJ2-2; D ambiguous. Trimming took 4 bases from V and 0 from J, leaving 15 bases between them. The germline V gene encodes CDR1 SGHVS and CDR2 FQNEAQ. The CDR3 is 17 amino acids. As DNA, the CDR3 is TGTGCCAGCAGCTCCAAGACCGGATTAACGAACACCGGGGAGCTGTTTTTT. This encodes CASSSKTGLTNTGELFF.

The V and J genes are TRBV5-4 and TRBJ2-3; 12 nucleotides align to TRBD2. J lost 5 bases, V lost 4 bases, and 11 bases had no gene match. CDR1 is SGHNT, CDR2 YYREEE, per germline (reference sequence). The CDR3 contains 17 residues. CDR3 protein: CASSGAPSGRVIDTQYF. The CDR3 region has the DNA TGTGCCAGCAGCGGAGCCCCTAGCGGGAGGGTTATAGATACGCAGTATTTT.

The chain joins TRBV10-3 to TRBJ1-2; 8 bases line up with TRBD1. This CDR3 is 11 amino acids long. With V trimmed by 9 bases and J by 8 bases, 5 bases remained unmatched. Germline CDR1 and CDR2: ENHRY and SYGVKD. Written as DNA, the CDR3 is TGTGCCATTCAGGGGGCGGAAGGCTACACCTTC. Translating gives CAIQGAEGYTF.

This clone is medium-sized in the sample. Other DNA sequences in the same sample also yield this CDR3. V is TRBV19 and J is TRBJ2-1; 9 bases agree with TRBD2. The CDR3 runs to 15 residues. Germline V gene data show CDR1 as LNHDA and CDR2 as SQIVND (reference sequence). V lost 3 bases and J lost 1; bases outside the gene matches: 1. The CDR3 sequence is CASSMTSGSYNEQFF. The DNA of the CDR3 is TGTGCCAGTAGTATGACTAGCGGATCCTACAATGAGCAGTTCTTC.

This clone showed up just a few times. This chain uses TRBV6-4 with TRBJ2-1; a weak D match, TRBD1 (7 bases). Germline CDR1 is MRHNA and CDR2 is SNTAGT. This CDR3 region has 15 residues. V gave up 4 bases and J gave up 4 bases, with 14 bases separating them. CDR3 sequence (DNA): TGTGCCAGCAGTGTCGCGGGACAGACGTACAATGAGCAGTTCTTC. Protein product: CASSVAGQTYNEQFF.

The chain has TRBV19 and TRBJ2-1, with D possibly TRBD2 on 5 matching bases. This CDR3 region has 15 residues. The V gene lost 3 bases and the J gene lost 6 bases, with 15 bases spanning the gap. Germline loops: CDR1 LNHDA, CDR2 SQIVND (reference sequence). The CDR3: CASSIVLSRGNEQFF. In DNA, the CDR3 is TGTGCCAGTAGTATCGTGTTGAGTCGGGGCAATGAGCAGTTCTTC.

The chain links TRBV11-1 to TRBJ1-4, with 7 bases fitting TRBD1. This CDR3 is 16 amino acids long. The J segment lost 4 bases and the V segment lost 5 bases, leaving 10 bases of the junction unmatched. Germline CDR1 reads SGHAT; CDR2 reads FQDESV (reference sequence). CDR3 in DNA: TGTGCCAGCAGCCAGTCCGGGACAGTTTTTAATGAAAAACTGTTTTTT. Encoded protein: CASSQSGTVFNEKLFF.

This clone was observed a few times. The chain combines TRBV6-4 with TRBJ2-3; TRBD2 matches at 11 bases. Germline values: CDR1 MRHNA, CDR2 SNTAGT. V lost 6 bases to trimming and J lost 0 bases; unmatched junction nucleotides: 2. The CDR3 has 15 residues. CDR3 protein: CASSRLAGSTDTQYF. The CDR3 DNA reads as TGTGCCAGCAGCCGACTAGCGGGGAGCACAGATACGCAGTATTTT.

By sample share, this clone is medium-sized. Here the CDR3 reads CASSLGGQGTIYGYTF. The DNA of the CDR3 is TGTGCCAGCAGTTTAGGGGGACAGGGTACAATCTATGGCTACACCTTC. V and J are TRBV27 and TRBJ1-2, with 9 bases fitting TRBD1. The CDR3 runs 16 residues. Germline trimming cut 2 bases from V and 4 bases from J; bases unmatched to any gene: 8. Germline lookup yields CDR1 MNHEY and CDR2 SMNVEV (reference sequence).

V and J are TRBV6-1 and TRBJ2-7, with a tentative D call TRBD2 (6 bases). CDR3 length: 13 amino acids. The germline V gene encodes CDR1 MNHNS and CDR2 SASEGT. The ends were cut back, 5 bases at V and 4 bases at J, with 12 bases in the middle. CDR3 loop: CASSLSGRYEQYF. DNA for the CDR3: TGTGCCAGCAGTCTCTCGGGGAGGTACGAGCAGTACTTC.

This clone occurred a few times. The chain links TRBV10-3 to TRBJ2-1, with a possible D match to TRBD2 (5 bases). Trimming pared 6 bases from V and 3 bases from J, leaving 9 bases between. Germline lookup yields CDR1 ENHRY and CDR2 SYGVKD. The CDR3 covers 13 residues. This CDR3 reads CAISGNGYNEQFF. The CDR3 nucleotides read TGTGCCATCAGCGGGAACGGCTACAATGAGCAGTTCTTC.

The chain is built from TRBV28 and TRBJ1-2; D not certain. CDR3 size: 14 residues. The germline V gene has CDR1 MDHEN and CDR2 SYDVKM. The V gene lost 2 bases and the J gene lost 5 bases, with 12 bases spanning the gap. The CDR3 protein is CASSLVAGSYGYTF. CDR3 sequence (DNA): TGTGCCAGCAGTTTAGTCGCAGGATCGTATGGCTACACCTTC.